This passage covers 25 T cell receptor beta chains from one sample sequenced in a study of Ad26.COV2.S vaccination and SARS-CoV-2 variants. Profiled with immunoSEQ multiplex PCR; TCRdb holds only in-frame clones, not every one. The sample contains approximately 480,000 clones, roughly 87% of which appear only once. Treatment meaning: some 20 received Ad26.COV2.S at low or high dose, single or two shots; several received placebo; per-sample allocation not given. Collection of samples fell on day 63 after the first vaccine or placebo injection. The sequenced sample was peripheral blood, obtained in a trial of Ad26.COV2.S vaccine versus placebo. The source of these receptors is a person between 18 and 60 years old who received the Ad26.COV2.S COVID-19 vaccine or a placebo.

This chain joins TRBV7-2 and TRBJ2-7; D gene uncertain. This CDR3 contains 15 residues. The V and J ends lost 1 base and 2 bases respectively, with 12 bases between them. CDR1 and CDR2 (germline): SGHTA, FQGNSA. In DNA, the CDR3 is TGTGCCAGCAGCTTAGAGGGTCTCCTCCCCTACGAGCAGTACTTC. Protein product: CASSLEGLLPYEQYF.

The chain has TRBV7-7 and TRBJ2-7, with D perhaps TRBD1 (6 bases). CDR1 is SSHAT, CDR2 FNYEAQ, per germline (reference sequence). V was clipped by 5 bases and J by 7 bases, with 15 bases between them. This CDR3 has 13 amino acids. The CDR3 loop reads CASSPGQKGEQYF. In DNA, the CDR3 is TGTGCCAGCAGCCCAGGACAGAAGGGGGAGCAGTACTTC.

The genes are TRBV6-1 and TRBJ1-2; tentatively, D is TRBD1 (5 bases). The CDR3 has 16 residues. Deletions cut 3 bases from V and 2 bases from J, with 16 bases between. Germline-derived CDR1 and CDR2 are MNHNS and SASEGT. In DNA, the CDR3 is TGTGCCAGCAGTGATGGGACCGGACGGTTAAACTATGGCTACACCTTC. This sequence encodes CASSDGTGRLNYGYTF.

On this clone: This specimen includes other DNA sequences encoding the same CDR3. The chain has TRBV4-3 and TRBJ2-3, with a weak D call TRBD1 (6 bases). CDR3 length: 14 residues. Trimming removed 1 base at V and 6 bases at J, with 11 bases between. Germline values: CDR1 LGHNA, CDR2 YSLEER. The CDR3 sequence: CASSQGTGTDTQYF. The CDR3 DNA reads as TGCGCCAGCAGCCAAGGAACAGGGACGGATACGCAGTATTTT.

The chain combines TRBV7-9 with TRBJ2-7; perhaps TRBD1 as D (6 bases). The CDR3 sequence is 12 residues long. Germline values: CDR1 SEHNR, CDR2 FQNEAQ (reference sequence). Between the trimmed V and J ends, which lost 11 bases and 1 base, there was a span of 12 bases. The CDR3 coding sequence is TGTGCCTACCGGACAGAGTCCTACGAGCAGTACTTC. Amino acids: CAYRTESYEQYF.

In its sample, this clone was seen a few times. Other DNA sequences within the sample encode an identical CDR3. The chain is built from TRBV10-3 and TRBJ1-1, with D possibly matching TRBD1 (5 bases). The V gene lost 9 bases and the J gene lost 4 bases, with 15 bases spanning the gap. CDR3 size: 13 residues. Germline V gene sequence: CDR1 ENHRY, CDR2 SYGVKD. The CDR3 reads CAINRDRATEAFF. The CDR3 coding sequence is TGTGCCATTAACCGGGACCGCGCCACTGAAGCTTTCTTT.

The J gene is TRBJ1-5, the V gene TRBV19; D gene ambiguous. The CDR3 runs to 14 residues. Germline loops: CDR1 LNHDA, CDR2 SQIVND (reference sequence). V was shortened by 0 bases and J by 6 bases, with 9 bases between the two germline ends. CDR3: CASSIEETGQPQHF. The CDR3 bases are TGTGCCAGTAGTATAGAGGAGACGGGTCAGCCCCAGCATTTT.

CDR3 in amino acids: CASSSGTRGQYF. In DNA, the CDR3 is TGTGCCAGCAGCTCCGGGACCCGGGGCCAGTATTTT. The chain employs TRBV11-3 and TRBJ2-3, with D possibly called TRBD1 or TRBD2 (5 bases each). In germline, CDR1 is SGHNT, CDR2 YENEEA. V lost 4 bases and J lost 12, with 14 bases in between. This CDR3 is 12 amino acids long.

This sequence joins TRBV6-4 and TRBJ1-5, with D perhaps TRBD1 (5 bases). This CDR3 has 13 amino acids. Germline V gene data show CDR1 as MRHNA and CDR2 as SNTAGT. Deletions cut 4 bases from V and 4 bases from J, with 8 bases between. This chain's CDR3 is CASSGGWNQPQHF. CDR3 DNA: TGTGCCAGCAGTGGGGGGTGGAATCAGCCCCAGCATTTT.

The V call is TRBV10-3, the J call TRBJ1-1; D might be TRBD1 (5 bases). V dropped 11 bases and J dropped 1 base, with 20 bases sitting between them. Germline CDR1 ENHRY, CDR2 SYGVKD. The CDR3 extends over 15 amino acids. This CDR3 is CASREGSGPNTEAFF. In nucleotides, the CDR3 is TGTGCCTCCCGGGAGGGCTCAGGGCCGAACACTGAAGCTTTCTTT.

The V gene is TRBV24-1, the J gene TRBJ1-5; 8 positions match TRBD1. The CDR3 loop spans 14 amino acids. Germline V gives CDR1 KGHDR, CDR2 SFDVKD. With 9 bases clipped from V and 0 bases from J, the junction kept 3 bases outside the gene matches. The CDR3 nucleotides read TGTGCCACCGGAACAGGGGGTAGCAATCAGCCCCAGCATTTT. It codes for CATGTGGSNQPQHF.

The genes are TRBV7-9 and TRBJ2-1; 9 bases are a match to TRBD1. The CDR3 extends over 14 amino acids. Trimming cost V 0 bases and J 9 bases; bases outside gene matches: 3. Germline CDR1 reads SEHNR; CDR2 reads FQNEAQ (reference sequence). For the CDR3, the DNA is TGTGCCAGCAGCTTAGCGTCGACAGGGGGTGAGCAGTTCTTC. Its protein product is CASSLASTGGEQFF.

This chain uses TRBV5-8 with TRBJ2-2; TRBD1 agrees at 8 bases. Germline CDR1 is SGHTS and CDR2 is YDEGEE. Trimming took 0 bases from V and 6 from J; bases not matched to a gene: 7. This CDR3 spans 16 amino acids. CDR3 amino acids: CASSLGRTGKAGELFF. The CDR3 DNA follows: TGTGCCAGCAGCTTGGGGAGGACAGGGAAGGCCGGGGAGCTGTTTTTT.

The chain recombines TRBV4-3 with TRBJ2-3; 13 bases match TRBD2. The V and J ends lost 0 bases and 3 bases, in that order; junction bases with no gene match: 15. The CDR3 covers 21 residues. CDR1 is LGHNA and CDR2 is YSLEER in the germline V gene. The CDR3 protein is CASSQEWGTSGRVLRTDTQYF. The CDR3 DNA is TGCGCCAGCAGCCAAGAGTGGGGAACTAGCGGGAGGGTTTTAAGAACAGATACGCAGTATTTT.

This clone appeared once. The chain combines TRBV5-5 with TRBJ1-1; D not certain. The CDR3 runs 13 residues. V was clipped by 3 bases and J by 8 bases, with 14 bases between them. Germline V gives CDR1 SGHKS, CDR2 YYEKEE (reference sequence). The CDR3 region has the DNA TGTGCCAGCAGCTCCAACGGACTGGAAGAAGCTTTCTTT. The encoded protein is CASSSNGLEEAFF.

The chain combines TRBV3-1 (or the pseudogene TRBV3-2) with TRBJ2-3; 7 bases are shared with TRBD2. V lost 3 bases and J lost 3; bases outside the gene matches: 6. The CDR3 loop spans 15 amino acids. CDR1 is LGHDT, CDR2 YNNKEL, per germline (reference sequence). The CDR3 is CASSQVGGPTDTQYF. CDR3 coding DNA: TGTGCCAGCAGCCAGGTGGGAGGGCCTACAGATACGCAGTATTTT.

Comment on this clone: This sample includes further DNA sequences coding for the same CDR3. The rearrangement uses TRBV9 and TRBJ2-1, with D hard to call. The ends were cut back, 4 bases at V and 4 bases at J, with 15 bases in the middle. From germline, CDR1 is SGDLS and CDR2 YYNGEE. The CDR3 contains 15 residues. The CDR3 DNA reads as TGTGCCAGCAGCCCCCCAGGAGAGGCGTACAATGAGCAGTTCTTC. This codes for CASSPPGEAYNEQFF.

J is TRBJ2-5 and V is TRBV27; 8 bases align to TRBD2. The V gene's germline CDR1 is MNHEY and CDR2 SMNVEV (reference sequence). V was clipped by 7 bases and J by 4 bases; unmatched bases: 5. This CDR3 has 13 amino acids. DNA for the CDR3: TGTGCCAGCACCGCGGGGGGCCTAGAGACCCAGTACTTC. It is translated as CASTAGGLETQYF.

V gene TRBV4-1 combines with J gene TRBJ2-7; D gene unclear. From germline, CDR1 is MGHRA and CDR2 YSYEKL. The V end was cut by 0 bases, the J end by 2 bases, with 8 bases between. This CDR3 spans 14 amino acids. In nucleotides, the CDR3 is TGCGCCAGCAGCCAAGATGGGGTCCCCTACGAGCAGTACTTC. As protein: CASSQDGVPYEQYF.

The chain uses TRBV5-1 and TRBJ2-7, with TRBD2 identical over 9 bases. The CDR3 sequence is 15 residues long. The J segment lost 9 bases and the V segment lost 5 bases, leaving 15 bases of the junction unmatched. CDR1 and CDR2 from the germline V gene are SGHRS and YFSETQ. In DNA, the CDR3 is TGCGCCAGCAGGGCTCTAGCGGGAAGCGCCGATGGGCAGTACTTC. The encoded protein is CASRALAGSADGQYF.

This chain connects TRBV5-6 to TRBJ1-5; TRBD1 matches 11 bases. Trimming at V came to 2 bases and at J to 1 base, leaving 2 bases not matched to a gene. The CDR3 covers 16 residues. Germline V gene sequence: CDR1 SGHDT, CDR2 YYEEEE. CDR3 DNA: TGTGCCAGCAGCTTAAGGGACAGGGGGAGCAATCAGCCCCAGCATTTT. Translating it yields CASSLRDRGSNQPQHF.

The CDR3 sequence is CAHRGGTSYEQYF. The CDR3 nucleotides are TGTGCCCACCGGGGGGGCACTTCATACGAGCAGTACTTC. This chain connects TRBV30 to TRBJ2-7, with 8 bases fitting TRBD2. J was trimmed by 4 bases and V by 8 bases; bases with no gene match: 10. There are 13 residues in the CDR3. Germline V gene sequence: CDR1 GTSNPN, CDR2 SVGIG (reference sequence).

This chain joins TRBV9 and TRBJ2-2; D gene uncertain. In germline, CDR1 is SGDLS, CDR2 YYNGEE. This CDR3 has 13 residues. V gave up 3 bases and J gave up 0 bases, with 3 bases separating them. CDR3 DNA: TGTGCCAGCAGCGGCGCGAACACCGGGGAGCTGTTTTTT. Translation gives CASSGANTGELFF.

The count of this clone is one. This chain joins TRBV27 and TRBJ2-7; D is perhaps TRBD2 (6 bases). Trimming took 5 bases from V and 3 from J, leaving 14 bases between them. Germline CDR1 and CDR2: MNHEY and SMNVEV (reference sequence). The CDR3 covers 14 residues. CDR3: CASSPAGPNYEQYF. DNA for the CDR3: TGTGCCAGCAGTCCGGCGGGGCCAAACTACGAGCAGTACTTC.

The rearrangement links TRBV6-5 to TRBJ2-3, with D possibly TRBD2 on 6 matching bases. With 0 bases removed from V and 6 bases from J, the gap between germline ends came to 16 bases. This CDR3 comprises 16 residues. The germline V gene has CDR1 MNHEY and CDR2 SVGAGI. The CDR3 DNA reads as TGTGCCAGCAGTTACTCAACCCTAGCGCCCCTGGATACGCAGTATTTT. Residues: CASSYSTLAPLDTQYF.